One and the same sample provided the 19 T cell receptor beta chains below, sequenced in a study of blood T cell repertoires in COVID-19. The protocol was immunoSEQ multiplex PCR, while the TCRdb copy is restricted to in-frame clones and leaves out a portion. Counted here are roughly 85,000 clones, roughly 88% occurring once; the ten biggest clones make up about 26%. The sequencing input was peripheral blood. These receptors all stem from a man over 45 with active or convalescent COVID-19.

The V call is TRBV29-1, the J call TRBJ2-1, with 7 bases lining up with TRBD1. The CDR3 totals 14 residues. CDR1 and CDR2 (germline): SQVTM, ANQGSEA. The CDR3 here is CSNRAAGGYNEQFF. CDR3 sequence (DNA): TGCAGTAATCGGGCGGCAGGGGGTTACAATGAGCAGTTCTTC.

V usage is TRBV6-2 or TRBV6-3 and J usage is TRBJ2-7; TRBD1 aligns across 9 bases. Germline assignment: CDR1 MNHEY and CDR2 SVGEGT. The length of the CDR3 is 16 residues. V lost 5 bases and J lost 2; bases outside the gene matches: 10. The CDR3 loop reads CASSSGTGYLTYEQYF. CDR3 coding DNA: TGTGCCAGCAGTAGCGGGACAGGGTATCTTACCTACGAGCAGTACTTC.

This clone was recorded a few times. The chain carries TRBV5-6 and TRBJ2-5, with TRBD2 matching 10 bases. There are 14 residues in the CDR3. Germline loops: CDR1 SGHDT, CDR2 YYEEEE. J gave up 5 bases and V 5 bases, and 6 bases lay outside the gene matches. The CDR3 sequence is CASRPLAGLETQYF. The CDR3 DNA is TGTGCCAGCAGGCCACTAGCGGGGCTGGAGACCCAGTACTTC.

The J gene is TRBJ2-3, the V gene TRBV6-5; D gene ambiguous. Germline V gives CDR1 MNHEY, CDR2 SVGAGI. The V end lost 6 bases, the J end lost 0 bases, and 10 bases lay between the germline ends. This CDR3 region has 14 residues. CDR3 bases: TGTGCCAGCAGCGGGTTAGGTAGCACAGATACGCAGTATTTT. It yields the protein CASSGLGSTDTQYF.

This chain links TRBV5-6 with TRBJ2-7; 8 nucleotides match TRBD1. Germline CDR1 is SGHDT and CDR2 is YYEEEE. J lost 6 bases, V lost 4 bases, and 9 bases had no gene match. The CDR3 runs 14 residues. CDR3 sequence reads: CASSKRTGTGEQYF. The CDR3 bases are TGTGCCAGCAGCAAAAGGACAGGGACCGGCGAGCAGTACTTC.

J is TRBJ2-3 and V is TRBV9; D might be TRBD2 (5 bases). V dropped 0 bases and J dropped 2 bases, with 10 bases sitting between them. The CDR3 covers 15 residues. CDR1 is SGDLS, CDR2 YYNGEE, per germline. Here the CDR3 reads CASSVDGIATDTQYF. In DNA, the CDR3 is TGTGCCAGCAGCGTAGACGGGATCGCCACAGATACGCAGTATTTT.

This chain joins TRBV9 and TRBJ2-1; D is undetermined. This CDR3 has 17 amino acids. Germline CDR1 and CDR2: SGDLS and YYNGEE. The V end was cut by 1 base, the J end by 0 bases, with 14 bases between. The CDR3 region is CASSVTSSSRSYNEQFF. CDR3 in DNA: TGTGCCAGCAGCGTAACGAGTTCAAGCCGCTCCTACAATGAGCAGTTCTTC. Together with reference TRBV9 and TRBJ2-1, the CDR3 gives the full variable domain: DSGVTQTPKHLITATGQRVTLRCSPRSGDLSVYWYQQSLDQGLQFLIQYYNGEERAKGNILERFSAQQFPDLHSELNLSSLELGDSALYFCASSVTSSSRSYNEQFFGPGTRLTVL.

CDR3 residues: CASSLESAGLETQYF. DNA of the CDR3: TGTGCCAGCAGCTTGGAGTCCGCAGGGCTGGAGACCCAGTACTTC. V usage is TRBV5-6 and J usage is TRBJ2-5; possibly TRBD1 for D (5 bases). Trimming left V 0 bases short and J 5 bases short, with 14 bases between. The CDR3 spans 15 residues. Germline V gene sequence: CDR1 SGHDT, CDR2 YYEEEE.

The chain uses TRBV19 and TRBJ1-5, with 12 bases fitting TRBD1. The CDR3 loop spans 16 amino acids. Per germline, CDR1 LNHDA and CDR2 SQIVND (reference sequence). V lost 3 bases to trimming and J lost 7 bases; unmatched junction nucleotides: 7. The CDR3 spells CASSITGTGGRQPQHF. CDR3 DNA: TGTGCCAGTAGTATTACCGGGACAGGGGGCAGACAGCCCCAGCATTTT.

This rearrangement joins TRBV12-3 or TRBV12-4 to TRBJ2-4; D is unclear. The ends were cut back, 7 bases at V and 6 bases at J, with 13 bases in the middle. The CDR3 is made up of 13 amino acids. CDR3 in amino acids: CASTLGQINIQYF. CDR3 in DNA: TGTGCCAGCACCTTGGGCCAAATAAACATTCAGTACTTC.

V and J are TRBV2 and TRBJ1-3; D is ambiguous. Looked up from germline, CDR1 is SNHLY and CDR2 is FYNNEI. V lost 6 bases to trimming and J lost 3 bases, with 12 bases between them. The CDR3 length is 14 residues. In DNA form, the CDR3 reads TGTGCCAGCAGAGAGGGCGTAGTTGGAAACACCATATATTTT. It specifies CASREGVVGNTIYF.

The chain couples TRBV7-2 to TRBJ2-3, with 10 bases that match TRBD2. The J segment lost 1 base and the V segment lost 1 base, leaving 5 bases of the junction unmatched. The CDR3 totals 17 residues. Per germline, CDR1 SGHTA and CDR2 FQGNSA. The CDR3 DNA reads as TGTGCCAGCAGCTTAGGCTCCGGACTAGCGGGCACAGATACGCAGTATTTT. This translates into CASSLGSGLAGTDTQYF.

The CDR3 protein is CASSETQRAPLSGANVLTF. CDR3 DNA: TGTGCCAGCAGTGAGACCCAGAGGGCCCCCCTCTCTGGGGCCAACGTCCTGACTTTC. The rearrangement joins TRBV6-1 to TRBJ2-6, with D perhaps matching TRBD2 (5 bases). The germline V gene has CDR1 MNHNS and CDR2 SASEGT. The CDR3 spans 19 residues. Between the trimmed V and J ends, which lost 3 bases and 0 bases, there was a span of 18 bases.

As for this clone: The sample has other DNA sequences that encode this CDR3 too. The rearrangement joins TRBV6-5 to TRBJ2-6; D not certain. In germline, CDR1 is MNHEY, CDR2 SVGAGI. This CDR3 is 15 amino acids long. V was clipped by 2 bases and J by 0 bases, with 5 bases between them. This CDR3 is CASSYRGSGANVLTF. The CDR3 DNA follows: TGTGCCAGCAGTTACCGAGGCTCTGGGGCCAACGTCCTGACTTTC.

This rearrangement joins TRBV27 to TRBJ1-2; no clear D. The germline V gene encodes CDR1 MNHEY and CDR2 SMNVEV (reference sequence). V lost 5 bases and J 2 bases, leaving 12 bases between the germline ends. CDR3 length equals 14 residues. The CDR3 loop reads CASSRAGRNYGYTF. In DNA, the CDR3 is TGTGCCAGCAGTCGGGCTGGGAGAAACTATGGCTACACCTTC.

This clone occurred once. This sequence joins TRBV28 and TRBJ2-3; 7 nucleotides match TRBD2. The CDR3 sequence is 15 residues long. Germline CDR1 reads MDHEN; CDR2 reads SYDVKM. V shed 1 base, J shed 0 bases, and the junction held 1 base outside the gene matches. This CDR3 reads CASSLSSGSTDTQYF. The CDR3, as DNA: TGTGCCAGCAGTTTATCTAGCGGAAGCACAGATACGCAGTATTTT.

CDR3 sequence reads: CASSGDRGGEQYF. CDR3 nucleotides: TGCGCCAGCAGTGGGGACAGGGGGGGCGAGCAGTACTTC. This rearrangement joins TRBV10-1 to TRBJ2-7; 11 bases are shared with TRBD1. Germline V gene sequence: CDR1 WNHNN, CDR2 SYGVQD (reference sequence). CDR3 length: 13 residues. V dropped 4 bases and J dropped 6; count of bases not matched to a gene: 2.

The CDR3 region is CASSQEWQGATYGYTF. The DNA of the CDR3 is TGCGCCAGCAGCCAAGAGTGGCAGGGGGCTACCTATGGCTACACCTTC. The chain carries TRBV4-3 and TRBJ1-2, with 8 bases fitting TRBD1. CDR3 length: 16 residues. V lost 0 bases, J lost 4 bases, and 7 bases stayed unmatched. CDR1 and CDR2 from the germline V gene are LGHNA and YSLEER.

This chain joins TRBV7-8 and TRBJ2-2; possible D gene TRBD1, 8 bases. This CDR3 is 17 amino acids long. The germline V and J ends were trimmed by 1 base and 6 bases, with 18 bases remaining between them. Germline CDR1 and CDR2: SGHVS and FQNEAQ. The CDR3 region is CASSLGFRTGRAGELFF. The DNA of the CDR3 is TGTGCCAGCAGCTTAGGCTTTCGGACAGGGAGGGCCGGGGAGCTGTTTTTT.